The T cell receptor beta chain under discussion was sequenced for a study of blood T cell repertoires in COVID-19 (dated by TCRdb to the early 2020s). Concerning the study at large: The collaborator samples originated in the United States, Italy and Spain and spanned the acute and convalescent phases of COVID-19. The prospective study material was composed of cDNA or gDNA derived from T cells, B-cell-depleted T cells, or PBMCs. The dataset comprised deeply sampled blood TCRbeta repertoires from subjects exposed to, actively infected with, or recovered from COVID-19. The repertoires were made available in a free public database intended to serve as a resource for research on the immune response to SARS-CoV-2. The samples were drawn from the first 160 participants of the ongoing ImmuneRACE study and from more than 1,000 subjects provided by 6 global collaborators. A de-identified subject ID, COVID-19 status, age in years and sex were almost always included in the sample metadata. HLA class I and class II types, where available, came from metadata supplied by the sample provider rather than from assay-based typing.

Regarding this clone: The target of this receptor is not known. No much larger clone exists at a distance of one base, and base qualities are not known.

What the authors observed across the whole study: How much clinical and demographic metadata was included differed by source and by participant, and the metadata was provided uncurated.

Whole blood was collected in K2EDTA tubes by collaborating institutions according to the institutions' own protocols. For TCRbeta analysis, collaborators shipped samples as frozen whole blood, isolated PBMCs, or DNA extracted from either of those sample types. TCRbeta CDR3 regions were amplified from genomic DNA by means of the immunoSEQ Assay, a bias-controlled multiplex PCR. The original pipeline was this. Within the assay, amplification of reference gene primers was used to estimate how many nucleated cells each sample contained. To quantify the absolute abundance of each unique TCRbeta CDR3 rearrangement, sequence reads were collapsed and filtered. For each sample, productive Simpson clonality was calculated by taking the square root of Simpson's diversity index across productive rearrangements. The source is immuneACCESS, and TCRdb retained only in-frame sequences with V and J called. Part of the clones is not carried over; for the studies checked, unresolved V genes explain less than half of this, and the remainder is unexplained. V, J and clone size were drawn from that table, and D and trimming were deduced from the DNA. Counted in this sample were about 200,000 clones; about four fifths of them appeared once. Over 9.5% of the sample belongs to the ten largest clones.

The sequencing input was peripheral blood. This receptor was identified in a woman in her 40s with acute or convalescent COVID-19.

The CDR3 in this case is CASSLGLAGAYTGELFF. The DNA is TGTGCCAGCAGCCTTGGACTAGCGGGGGCTTACACCGGGGAGCTGTTTTTT. The sequence joins TRBV11-3 to TRBJ2-2, with TRBD2 matching 13 junction bases. At the junction V is shortened by 5 bases and J by 3 bases; bases outside the gene matches: 6. The germline V gene yields SGHNT for CDR1 and YENEEA for CDR2. The CDR3 runs 17 residues from the cysteine to the phenylalanine. The CDR3 DNA has 51 bases and is translated from base 1. The full variable domain, completed from the reference TRBV11-3 and TRBJ2-2 proteins outside the CDR3, reads EAGVVQSPRYKIIEKKQPVAFWCNPISGHNTLYWYLQNLGQGPELLIRYENEEAVDDSQLPKDRFSAERLKGVDSTLKIQPAELGDSAVYLCASSLGLAGAYTGELFFGEGSRLTVL.